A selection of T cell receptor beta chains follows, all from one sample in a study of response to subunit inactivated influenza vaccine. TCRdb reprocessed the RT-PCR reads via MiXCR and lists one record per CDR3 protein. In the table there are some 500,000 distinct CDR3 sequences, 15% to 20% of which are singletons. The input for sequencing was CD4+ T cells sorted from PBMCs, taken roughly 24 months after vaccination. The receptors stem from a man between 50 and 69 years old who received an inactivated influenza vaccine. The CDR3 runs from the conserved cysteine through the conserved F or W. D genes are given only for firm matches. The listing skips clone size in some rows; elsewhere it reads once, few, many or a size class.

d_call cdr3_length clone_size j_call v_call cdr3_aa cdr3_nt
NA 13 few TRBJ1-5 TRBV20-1 CSARGQFGQPQHF TGCAGTGCCCGAGGACAGTTCGGTCAGCCCCAGCATTTT
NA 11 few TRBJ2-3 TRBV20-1 CSAKAGDTQYF TGCAGTGCTAAGGCGGGGGATACGCAGTATTTT
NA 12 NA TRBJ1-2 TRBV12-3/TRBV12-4 CASSLRTLGYTF TGTGCCAGCAGTTTACGGACTTTGGGCTACACCTTC
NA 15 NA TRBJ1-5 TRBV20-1 CSASDGSYSNQPQHF TGCAGTGCTAGCGATGGATCCTATAGCAATCAGCCCCAGCATTTT
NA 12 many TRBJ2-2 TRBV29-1 CSGERNTGELFF TGCAGCGGCGAGAGGAACACCGGGGAGCTGTTTTTT
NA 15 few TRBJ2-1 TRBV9 CASSLRGGQYNEQFF TGTGCCAGCAGCCTAAGGGGTGGACAGTACAATGAGCAGTTCTTC
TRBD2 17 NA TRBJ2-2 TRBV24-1 CATSDPSGGANTGELFF TGTGCCACCAGTGATCCTAGCGGGGGCGCGAACACCGGGGAGCTGTTTTTT
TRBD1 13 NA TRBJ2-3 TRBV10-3 CATRDRVSDTQYF TGTGCCACCCGGGACAGGGTTTCAGATACGCAGTATTTT
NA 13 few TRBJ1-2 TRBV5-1 CASSLQGTSGYTF TGCGCCAGCAGCTTGCAGGGGACTAGTGGCTACACCTTC
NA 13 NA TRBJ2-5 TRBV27 CASRPRFQETQYF TGTGCCAGCAGACCGCGCTTTCAAGAGACCCAGTACTTC
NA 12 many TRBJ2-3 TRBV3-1 CASRNPGDTQYF TGTGCCAGCAGGAACCCGGGGGATACGCAGTATTTT
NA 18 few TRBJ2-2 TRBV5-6 CASSLGMHFQQGTGELFF TGTGCCAGCAGCTTGGGGATGCATTTCCAGCAGGGGACCGGGGAGCTGTTTTTT
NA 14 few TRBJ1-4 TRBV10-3 CAIGKQGLNEKLFF TGTGCCATCGGGAAACAGGGACTTAATGAAAAACTGTTTTTT
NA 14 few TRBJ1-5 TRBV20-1 CSAGTPWFDQPQHF TGCAGTGCTGGGACACCTTGGTTTGATCAGCCCCAGCATTTT
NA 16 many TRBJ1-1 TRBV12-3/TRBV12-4 CASSQGLLGMNTEAFF TGTGCCAGCAGTCAGGGCCTCCTCGGGATGAACACTGAAGCTTTCTTT
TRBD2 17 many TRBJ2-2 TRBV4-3 CASSQDASGGNTGELFF TGCGCCAGCAGCCAAGATGCTAGCGGGGGGAACACCGGGGAGCTGTTTTTT
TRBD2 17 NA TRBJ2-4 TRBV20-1 CSARDETLAVAKNIQYF TGCAGTGCTAGAGATGAAACCCTAGCGGTAGCCAAAAACATTCAGTACTTC
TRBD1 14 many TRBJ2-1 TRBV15 CATSGTGRYNEQFF TGTGCCACCAGCGGGACAGGGCGGTACAATGAGCAGTTCTTC
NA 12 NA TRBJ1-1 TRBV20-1 CSAYRTNTEAFF TGCAGTGCTTACAGGACCAACACTGAAGCTTTCTTT
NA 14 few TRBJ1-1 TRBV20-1 CSAARGGVNTEAFF TGCAGTGCTGCTAGGGGTGGGGTGAACACTGAAGCTTTCTTT
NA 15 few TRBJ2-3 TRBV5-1 CASSSAGRSTDTQYF TGCGCCAGCAGCTCGGCGGGTAGAAGCACAGATACGCAGTATTTT
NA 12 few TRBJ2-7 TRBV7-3 CASSFPGHEQYF TGTGCCAGCAGCTTTCCCGGCCACGAGCAGTACTTC
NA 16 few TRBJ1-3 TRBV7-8 CASSVDRLRSGNTIYF TGTGCCAGCAGCGTCGACAGGCTGCGCTCTGGAAACACCATATATTTT
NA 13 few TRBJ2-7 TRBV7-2 CASSSDTTYEQYF TGTGCCAGCAGCTCCGACACTACCTACGAGCAGTACTTC
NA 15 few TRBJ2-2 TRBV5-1 CASSSTGTRAGELFF TGCGCCAGCAGCTCAACCGGGACAAGGGCCGGGGAGCTGTTTTTT
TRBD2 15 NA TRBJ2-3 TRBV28 CASTAGGLNTDTQYF TGTGCCAGCACAGCGGGGGGCCTTAACACAGATACGCAGTATTTT
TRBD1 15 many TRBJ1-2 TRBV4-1 CASSQGGQGAIGYTF TGCGCCAGCAGCCAAGGGGGACAGGGGGCGATAGGCTACACCTTC
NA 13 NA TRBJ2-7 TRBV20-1 CSAPDGSSYEQYF TGCAGTGCTCCCGACGGGAGCTCCTACGAGCAGTACTTC
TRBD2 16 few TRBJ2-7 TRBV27 CASSLSGRGGSYEQYF TGTGCCAGCAGTTTATCTGGGCGGGGGGGCTCCTACGAGCAGTACTTC